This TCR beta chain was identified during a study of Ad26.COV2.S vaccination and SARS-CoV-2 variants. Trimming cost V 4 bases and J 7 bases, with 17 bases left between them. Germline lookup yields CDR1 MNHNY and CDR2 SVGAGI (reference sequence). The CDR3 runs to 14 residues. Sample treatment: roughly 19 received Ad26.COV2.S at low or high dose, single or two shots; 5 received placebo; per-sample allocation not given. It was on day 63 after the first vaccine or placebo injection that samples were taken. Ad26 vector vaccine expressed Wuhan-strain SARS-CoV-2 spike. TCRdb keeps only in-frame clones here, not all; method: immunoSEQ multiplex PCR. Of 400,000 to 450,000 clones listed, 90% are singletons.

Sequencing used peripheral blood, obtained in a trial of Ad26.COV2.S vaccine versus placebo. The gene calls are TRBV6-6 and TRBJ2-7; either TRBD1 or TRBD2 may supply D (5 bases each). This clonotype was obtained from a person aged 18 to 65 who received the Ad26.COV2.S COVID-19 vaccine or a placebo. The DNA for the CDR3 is TGTGCCAGCAGTTCTCCTACGGGGCTGAAGGAGCAGTACTTC. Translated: CASSSPTGLKEQYF.